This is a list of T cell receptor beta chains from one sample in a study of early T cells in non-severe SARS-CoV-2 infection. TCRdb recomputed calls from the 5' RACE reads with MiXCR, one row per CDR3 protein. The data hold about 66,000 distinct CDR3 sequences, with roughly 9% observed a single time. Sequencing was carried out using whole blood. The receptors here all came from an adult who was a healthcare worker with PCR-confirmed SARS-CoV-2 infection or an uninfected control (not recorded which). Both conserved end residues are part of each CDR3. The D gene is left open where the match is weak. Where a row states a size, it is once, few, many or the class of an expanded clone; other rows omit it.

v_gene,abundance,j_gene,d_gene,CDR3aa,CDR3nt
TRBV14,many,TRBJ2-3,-,CASSWDNTDTQYF,TGTGCCAGCAGTTGGGACAACACAGATACGCAGTATTTT
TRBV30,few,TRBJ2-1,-,CAWSPGLAYNEQFF,TGTGCCTGGAGCCCAGGGCTAGCGTACAATGAGCAGTTCTTC
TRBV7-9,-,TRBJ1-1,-,CASSPPGITEAFF,TGTGCCAGCAGTCCCCCAGGAATCACTGAAGCTTTCTTT
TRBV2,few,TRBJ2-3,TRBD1,CASRTGADTQYF,TGTGCCAGCAGGACAGGGGCAGATACGCAGTATTTT
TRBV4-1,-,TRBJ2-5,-,CASSHPRETQYF,TGCGCCAGCAGCCACCCCCGGGAGACCCAGTACTTC
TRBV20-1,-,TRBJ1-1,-,CSALSDQGRTEAFF,TGCAGTGCTTTGTCGGACCAGGGGAGGACTGAAGCTTTCTTT
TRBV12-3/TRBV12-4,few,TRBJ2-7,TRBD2,CASSSGGHTYEQYF,TGTGCCAGCAGTTCGGGAGGACATACCTACGAGCAGTACTTC
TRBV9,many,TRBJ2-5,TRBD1,CASSGTGRTTQYF,TGTGCCAGCAGCGGGACAGGGAGAACGACCCAGTACTTC
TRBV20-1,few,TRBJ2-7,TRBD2,CSANLAAYEQYF,TGCAGTGCTAACCTAGCGGCCTACGAGCAGTACTTC
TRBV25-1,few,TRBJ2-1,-,CASTGSYNEQFF,TGTGCCAGCACCGGGTCCTACAATGAGCAGTTCTTC
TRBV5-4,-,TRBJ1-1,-,CASSPSAVNTEAFF,TGTGCCAGCAGCCCATCGGCGGTGAACACTGAAGCTTTCTTT
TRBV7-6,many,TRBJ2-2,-,CASSRALLSNTGELFF,TGTGCCAGCAGCCGGGCCCTTCTCTCGAACACCGGGGAGCTGTTTTTT
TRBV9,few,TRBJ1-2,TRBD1,CASSQNHAQGAGGYTF,TGTGCCAGCAGCCAGAATCACGCACAGGGGGCGGGTGGCTACACCTTC
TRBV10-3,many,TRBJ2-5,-,CAIRQAGQETQYF,TGTGCCATCAGGCAAGCGGGCCAAGAGACCCAGTACTTC
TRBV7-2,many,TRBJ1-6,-,CASSENSPLHF,TGTGCCAGCAGTGAAAATTCACCCCTCCACTTT
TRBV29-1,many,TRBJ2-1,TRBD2,CSVAGQRGNEQFF,TGCAGCGTCGCTGGGCAGCGGGGCAATGAGCAGTTCTTC
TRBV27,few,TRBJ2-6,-,CASSPYLGAGANVLTF,TGTGCCAGCAGTCCATACTTAGGGGCCGGGGCCAACGTCCTGACTTTC
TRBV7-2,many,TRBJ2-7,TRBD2,CASSLNGGGDYEQYF,TGTGCCAGCAGCTTAAATGGCGGGGGGGACTACGAGCAGTACTTC
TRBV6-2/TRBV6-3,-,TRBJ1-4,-,CASTDSLQLLSTF,TGTGCCAGCACCGACTCACTGCAACTATTATCTACTTTT
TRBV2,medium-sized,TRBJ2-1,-,CASSEGRINEQFF,TGTGCCAGCAGTGAGGGGAGGATTAATGAGCAGTTCTTC
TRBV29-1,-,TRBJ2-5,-,CSARKAETQYF,TGCAGTGCCAGGAAGGCGGAGACCCAGTACTTC
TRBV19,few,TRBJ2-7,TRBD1,CASTRDRGDEQYF,TGTGCCAGTACCAGGGACAGGGGCGACGAGCAGTACTTC
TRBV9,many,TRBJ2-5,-,CASSVGAGLETQYF,TGTGCCAGCAGCGTAGGGGCCGGGTTAGAGACCCAGTACTTC
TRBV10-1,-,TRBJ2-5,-,CASSESRETQYF,TGCGCCAGCAGTGAGTCTCGGGAGACCCAGTACTTC